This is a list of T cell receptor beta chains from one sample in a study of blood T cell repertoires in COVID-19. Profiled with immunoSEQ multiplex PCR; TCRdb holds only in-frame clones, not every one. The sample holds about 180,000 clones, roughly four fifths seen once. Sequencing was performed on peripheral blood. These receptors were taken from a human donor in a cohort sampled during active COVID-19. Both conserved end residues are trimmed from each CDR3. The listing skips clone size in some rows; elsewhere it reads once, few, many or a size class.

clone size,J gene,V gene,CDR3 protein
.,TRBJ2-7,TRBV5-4,ASSQPTGLAYEQY
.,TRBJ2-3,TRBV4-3,ASSQGSVAGDTQY
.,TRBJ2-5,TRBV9,ASSGGTSGIGQETQY
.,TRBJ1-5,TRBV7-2,ASSLGRDRRNQPQH
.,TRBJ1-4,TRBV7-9,ASSPGGEKLF
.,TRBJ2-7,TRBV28,ASRLTGGNPSSYEQY
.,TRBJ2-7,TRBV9,ASSPRDRVRYEQY
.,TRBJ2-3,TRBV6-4,ASSDSSKSSTDTQY
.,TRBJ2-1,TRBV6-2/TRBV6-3,ASSDPWDSREQF
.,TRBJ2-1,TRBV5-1,ASSLGEYEQF
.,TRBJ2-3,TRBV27,ASSISRANTDTQY
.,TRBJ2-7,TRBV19,ASSIGPAGGYEQY
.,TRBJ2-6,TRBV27,ASREGATGANVLT
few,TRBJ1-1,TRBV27,ASRSNRAAF
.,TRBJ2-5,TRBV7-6,ASSRGRETQY
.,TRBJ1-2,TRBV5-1,ASSLGDRGSEGYT
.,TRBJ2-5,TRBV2,ASSERSGGAKETQY
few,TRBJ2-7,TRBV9,ASSPTSGTYEQY
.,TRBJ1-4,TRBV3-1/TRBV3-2,ASSLHTGTENEKLF
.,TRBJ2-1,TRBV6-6,ASSYGGSYNEQF
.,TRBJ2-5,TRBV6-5,ASTRLHSTETQY
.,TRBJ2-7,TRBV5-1,ASRLGTSSGGYEQY
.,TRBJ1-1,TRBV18,ASSTGNTEAF
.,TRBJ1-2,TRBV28,ASSSGSGRKNGYT
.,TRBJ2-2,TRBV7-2,ASSLDSGSNTGELF
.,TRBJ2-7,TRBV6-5,ASSLGIWSDEQY
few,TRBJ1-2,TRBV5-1,ASSLDPGQGIHYGYT
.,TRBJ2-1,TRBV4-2,ASSPPLAVSYNEQF
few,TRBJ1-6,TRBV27,ASPPRSPLH
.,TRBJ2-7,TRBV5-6,ASSLEQGVYEQY
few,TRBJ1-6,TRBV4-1,ASSQETGPLH
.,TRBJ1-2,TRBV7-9,ASSAGSIRGYGYT
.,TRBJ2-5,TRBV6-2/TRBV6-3,ASSPGGQGPVGQETQY
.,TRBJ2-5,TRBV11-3,ASSFGDRGLETQY
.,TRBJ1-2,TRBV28,ASSLYGQVGYGYT
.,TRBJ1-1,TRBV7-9,ASSLNVANTEAF
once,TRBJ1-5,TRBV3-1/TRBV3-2,ASSQRGQGSGWRNQPQH
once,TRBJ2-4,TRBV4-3,ASSQATGRTKNIQY
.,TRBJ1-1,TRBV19,ASSGAGRTWNTEAF
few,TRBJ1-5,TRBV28,ASSSPRGSNQPQH
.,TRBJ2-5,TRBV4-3,ASSQGSGRDETQY
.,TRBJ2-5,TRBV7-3,ASSLARLADTQETQY